This T cell receptor (beta chain) was sequenced in a study of OX40 agonist ivuxolimab in advanced cancers. Collection of blood occurred at baseline, at cycle 4 day 1, and at cycle 7 day 1. Study-level results: On average, CD8+ T cells had more expanded clones than CD4+.

Details on this clone: Its cognate antigen is unknown.

Assay: immunoSEQ multiplex PCR; the TCRdb copy retains only in-frame clones and omits some. The sample carries tens of thousands of clones, 80% to 85% recorded once. Germline CDR1 GTSNPN, CDR2 SVGIG (reference sequence). V lost 0 bases, J lost 0 bases, and 16 bases stayed unmatched. The CDR3 is 20 amino acids. The chain recombines TRBV30 with TRBJ2-2, with 7 bases identical to TRBD1. The receptor was derived from an adult with an advanced solid tumor such as melanoma, head and neck, liver or kidney cancer. The sample in question was CD4+ or CD8+ T cells sorted from blood, obtained in a trial of the OX40 agonist ivuxolimab. The CDR3 nucleotides read TGTGCCTGGAGTGTAAGGTTTAATACACTGAGGGGGCCGAACACCGGGGAGCTGTTTTTT. This translates into CAWSVRFNTLRGPNTGELFF.